Below, 29 T cell receptor beta chains from the same sample are listed, as sequenced in a study of T cell responses to AZD1222 COVID-19 vaccine (dated by TCRdb to the early 2020s). This sample's time point label indicates: about 28 days (+/-7) after the second vaccine dose. Libraries came from the immunoSEQ multiplex PCR assay. Here the immuneACCESS table is served through TCRdb, limited to in-frame sequences with V and J called. Missing clones are a known gap in these copies; in checked studies unresolved V genes cover under half, and the rest lacks a known reason. A total of about 150,000 clones appear in this sample, 91% of them only once. Clones ranked in the top ten supply approximately 3.6% of the sample. The sample in question was peripheral blood, obtained 28 days after the second AZD1222 dose. These receptors originate from an adult who received the AZD1222 COVID-19 vaccine.

This chain connects TRBV29-1 to TRBJ2-7, with TRBD2 as a possible D gene (5 bases). This CDR3 spans 13 amino acids. Looked up from germline, CDR1 is SQVTM and CDR2 is ANQGSEA. V was shortened by 4 bases and J by 1 base, with 11 bases between the two germline ends. CDR3 sequence: CSVGGTSSYEQYF. The DNA of the CDR3 is TGCAGCGTTGGGGGAACTAGTTCCTACGAGCAGTACTTC.

The genes are TRBV15 and TRBJ2-1; 12 bases fit TRBD2. With V trimmed by 2 bases and J by 7 bases, 6 bases remained unmatched. Looked up from germline, CDR1 is LNHNV and CDR2 is YYDKDF (reference sequence). There are 16 residues in the CDR3. The DNA for the CDR3 is TGTGCCACCAGCAGACGGACTAGCGGGACTGTAAATGAGCAGTTCTTC. Translating gives CATSRRTSGTVNEQFF.

CDR3 sequence: CASSLLSSGANEQFF. Written as DNA, the CDR3 is TGTGCCAGCAGCTTACTTTCTAGCGGGGCTAATGAGCAGTTCTTC. V is TRBV7-9 and J is TRBJ2-1, with 9 bases matching TRBD2. Germline V gives CDR1 SEHNR, CDR2 FQNEAQ (reference sequence). The CDR3 runs to 15 residues. V gave up 2 bases and J gave up 7 bases; unmatched junction bases: 6.

The chain joins TRBV20-1 to TRBJ2-5; D not certain. The V gene's germline CDR1 is DFQATT and CDR2 SNEGSKA (reference sequence). The CDR3 runs to 11 residues. CDR3 sequence reads: CTPFWAETQYF. CDR3 nucleotides: TGCACCCCATTTTGGGCAGAGACCCAGTACTTC.

V gene TRBV19 combines with J gene TRBJ1-2; 8 bases align to TRBD1. Per germline, CDR1 LNHDA and CDR2 SQIVND (reference sequence). Trimming took 0 bases from V and 0 from J; bases not matched to a gene: 3. The CDR3 consists of 16 residues. The CDR3: CASSIDGTGANYGYTF. The CDR3 bases are TGTGCCAGTAGTATAGATGGGACAGGTGCTAACTATGGCTACACCTTC.

The chain links TRBV9 to TRBJ2-7; 9 positions agree with TRBD1. J lost 6 bases, V lost 3 bases, and 4 bases had no gene match. The CDR3 has 13 amino acids. The germline CDR1 and CDR2 sequences are SGDLS and YYNGEE. CDR3 nucleotide sequence: TGTGCCAGCAGCGGGGGACAGGGTCGCGAGCAGTACTTC. It translates to CASSGGQGREQYF. Full variable domain (outside the CDR3, taken from reference TRBV9 and TRBJ2-7): DSGVTQTPKHLITATGQRVTLRCSPRSGDLSVYWYQQSLDQGLQFLIQYYNGEERAKGNILERFSAQQFPDLHSELNLSSLELGDSALYFCASSGGQGREQYFGPGTRLTVT.

The chain uses TRBV4-3 and TRBJ2-1, with 9 positions matching TRBD1. CDR3 length: 16 residues. With V trimmed by 1 base and J by 9 bases, 10 bases remained unmatched. Germline V gene sequence: CDR1 LGHNA, CDR2 YSLEER. DNA for the CDR3: TGCGCCAGCAGCCAAGCCCGCACCTGGACAGGGGCTGAGCAGTTCTTC. Translating it yields CASSQARTWTGAEQFF.

The gene calls are TRBV30 and TRBJ1-1; D is ambiguous. Per germline, CDR1 GTSNPN and CDR2 SVGIG (reference sequence). The CDR3 totals 13 residues. The V end was cut by 2 bases, the J end by 4 bases, with 11 bases between. CDR3 sequence (DNA): TGTGCCTGGAGTAAAGGTTACCGCACTGAAGCTTTCTTT. It codes for CAWSKGYRTEAFF.

V and J are TRBV10-3 and TRBJ1-2; D call uncertain. The CDR3 extends over 13 amino acids. The ends were cut back, 7 bases at V and 8 bases at J, with 17 bases in the middle. Germline values: CDR1 ENHRY, CDR2 SYGVKD. The CDR3 spells CAINGPGVGGYTF. The CDR3 nucleotides are TGTGCCATCAACGGACCGGGAGTGGGGGGCTACACCTTC.

The chain combines TRBV7-2 with TRBJ2-5; 15 positions match TRBD2. This CDR3 has 17 amino acids. Germline trimming cut 6 bases from V and 4 bases from J; bases unmatched to any gene: 9. Germline V gene data show CDR1 as SGHTA and CDR2 as FQGNSA. CDR3 in DNA: TGTGCCAGCAGTCCCGGGACTAGCGGGAGGTATAGAGAGACCCAGTACTTC. Protein sequence: CASSPGTSGRYRETQYF.

The chain links TRBV28 to TRBJ2-1; 7 bases agree with TRBD2. The CDR3 is 16 residues long. Germline assignment: CDR1 MDHEN and CDR2 SYDVKM. The V and J ends lost 8 bases and 6 bases, in that order; junction bases with no gene match: 16. CDR3 nucleotide sequence: TGTGCCAGCGGAAAGAGAGCGGGGAGTGCCTTCAATGAGCAGTTCTTC. It translates to CASGKRAGSAFNEQFF.

This chain links TRBV7-3 with TRBJ1-2; 9 nucleotides align to TRBD1. The CDR3 runs to 15 residues. Looked up from germline, CDR1 is SGHTA and CDR2 is FQGTGA. V shed 0 bases and J 4 bases; nucleotides not matched to a gene: 3. CDR3 bases: TGTGCCAGCAGCTTAACGCCGGGACAGGGCTATGGCTACACCTTC. Amino acids: CASSLTPGQGYGYTF.

The genes are TRBV9 and TRBJ2-5; 7 bases agree with TRBD2. Germline V gives CDR1 SGDLS, CDR2 YYNGEE. CDR3 length: 16 amino acids. V shed 6 bases and J 1 base; nucleotides not matched to a gene: 12. CDR3 coding DNA: TGTGCCAGCACCAAAGGAGTCGGGAGGACCCAAGAGACCCAGTACTTC. Amino acids: CASTKGVGRTQETQYF.

The chain links TRBV11-2 to TRBJ2-3; a possible D gene is TRBD2 (7 bases). CDR1 and CDR2 from the germline V gene are SGHAT and FQNNGV. The CDR3 consists of 15 residues. Trimming left V 0 bases short and J 6 bases short, with 13 bases between. DNA of the CDR3: TGTGCCAGCAGCTTAGATGGGCGGGGGCTTGATACGCAGTATTTT. Amino acids: CASSLDGRGLDTQYF.

V is TRBV5-1 and J is TRBJ2-7; TRBD2 agrees at 10 bases. Trimming took 3 bases from V and 0 from J; bases not matched to a gene: 6. The CDR3 is 16 amino acids. Germline-derived CDR1 and CDR2 are SGHRS and YFSETQ. DNA of the CDR3: TGCGCCAGCAGCTCGGGACTAGCGCCAAGCTCCTACGAGCAGTACTTC. Amino acids: CASSSGLAPSSYEQYF. Looking up the rest from reference TRBV5-1 and TRBJ2-7 gives the full variable domain: KAGVTQTPRYLIKTRGQQVTLSCSPISGHRSVSWYQQTPGQGLQFLFEYFSETQRNKGNFPGRFSGRQFSNSRSEMNVSTLELGDSALYLCASSSGLAPSSYEQYFGPGTRLTVT.

This clone was seen only a few times. The chain joins TRBV27 to TRBJ1-5; 9 bases agree with TRBD1. J gave up 9 bases and V 5 bases, and 8 bases lay outside the gene matches. The V gene's germline CDR1 is MNHEY and CDR2 SMNVEV (reference sequence). The CDR3 sequence is 14 residues long. DNA for the CDR3: TGTGCCAGCAGTCAGTCCCGGGACAGGGTGCCCCAGCATTTT. Translating it yields CASSQSRDRVPQHF.

This clone turned up a few times. The chain links TRBV10-1 to TRBJ2-7; 16 nucleotides match TRBD2. CDR1 is WNHNN, CDR2 SYGVQD, per germline (reference sequence). CDR3 length: 19 residues. The junction had 12 bases not matched to a gene; V was cut back by 4 bases and J by 3 bases. CDR3 in amino acids: CASSGGTSGRAMEFYEQYF. The DNA of the CDR3 is TGCGCCAGCAGTGGAGGGACTAGCGGGAGGGCAATGGAGTTCTACGAGCAGTACTTC.

The rearrangement joins TRBV9 to TRBJ2-7; D possibly matches TRBD1 or TRBD2 (6 bases each). The CDR3 runs 13 residues. Germline CDR1 and CDR2: SGDLS and YYNGEE. Deletions cut 0 bases from V and 6 bases from J, with 10 bases between. The CDR3 sequence is CASSVAGASEQYF. The CDR3 DNA follows: TGTGCCAGCAGCGTAGCGGGGGCCTCCGAGCAGTACTTC.

This rearrangement joins TRBV4-1 to TRBJ2-3; unclear D gene. The CDR3 sequence is 12 residues long. Germline V gives CDR1 MGHRA, CDR2 YSYEKL. The V end was cut by 3 bases, the J end by 6 bases, with 7 bases between. The CDR3 sequence: CASSQLQDTQYF. CDR3 nucleotide sequence: TGCGCCAGCAGCCAGTTACAGGATACGCAGTATTTT.

The chain links TRBV19 to TRBJ1-4; D unresolved. The germline gives CDR1 LNHDA, CDR2 SQIVND (reference sequence). The V end was cut by 5 bases, the J end by 8 bases, with 12 bases between. The CDR3 spans 13 residues. The CDR3: CASSSIGGEKLFF. CDR3 DNA sequence: TGTGCCAGTAGTTCGATCGGTGGGGAAAAACTGTTTTTT.

The gene calls are TRBV27 and TRBJ2-3, with 11 nucleotides matching TRBD2. With V trimmed by 0 bases and J by 6 bases, 2 bases remained unmatched. CDR3 length: 15 amino acids. Germline V CDR1 and CDR2: MNHEY, SMNVEV (reference sequence). CDR3 residues: CASSLSSSGGDTQYF. The DNA of the CDR3 is TGTGCCAGCAGTTTATCGTCTAGCGGGGGGGATACGCAGTATTTT.

The chain joins TRBV11-3 to TRBJ2-3; the D gene could be TRBD1 or TRBD2 (5 bases each). Trimming cost V 6 bases and J 6 bases, with 19 bases left between them. Germline CDR1 reads SGHNT; CDR2 reads YENEEA. CDR3 length equals 15 residues. The chain's CDR3 is CASRKDTGSTDTQYF. The CDR3 bases are TGTGCCAGCAGGAAGGACACGGGATCAACGGATACGCAGTATTTT.

The rearrangement links TRBV5-4 to TRBJ1-2; D not resolved. Trimming stripped 5 bases from V and 4 bases from J, with 27 bases between. Germline CDR1 reads SGHNT; CDR2 reads YYREEE (reference sequence). The CDR3 extends over 18 amino acids. CDR3 nucleotides: TGTGCCAGCAGTTCGTTGTTCGCGGGTCGCCGAGGAACCTATGGCTACACCTTC. It yields the protein CASSSLFAGRRGTYGYTF.

Only one count was recorded for this clone. V usage is TRBV19 and J usage is TRBJ2-5; D not resolved. Trimming left V 5 bases short and J 9 bases short, with 10 bases between. The CDR3 loop spans 11 amino acids. Germline CDR1 is LNHDA and CDR2 is SQIVND (reference sequence). The CDR3 DNA reads TGTGCCAGTAGTCCCGGGTGGGCCCAGTACTTC. This sequence encodes CASSPGWAQYF.

The gene calls are TRBV7-2 and TRBJ1-2, with D maybe TRBD1 (6 bases). The CDR3 has 15 residues. Germline assignment: CDR1 SGHTA and CDR2 FQGNSA. Trimming removed 7 bases at V and 3 bases at J, with 18 bases between. In DNA, the CDR3 is TGTGCCAGCACCCCGAGCCCGGCAGGGGACTATGGCTACACCTTC. This codes for CASTPSPAGDYGYTF.

J is TRBJ2-7 and V is TRBV13, with D unresolved. CDR1 and CDR2 (germline): PRHDT, FYEKMQ (reference sequence). Trimming cost V 1 base and J 1 base, with 11 bases left between them. The CDR3 has 15 residues. The DNA of the CDR3 is TGTGCCAGCAGCTTAGACAGAGACGGGTCCTACGAGCAGTACTTC. Protein: CASSLDRDGSYEQYF.

The chain couples TRBV7-2 to TRBJ1-1; the D is unclear. The CDR3 is 14 residues long. The V end lost 0 bases, the J end lost 12 bases, and 17 bases lay between the germline ends. Germline CDR1 SGHTA, CDR2 FQGNSA. The CDR3 sequence is CASSLASIRVNTFF. CDR3 DNA: TGTGCCAGCAGCTTAGCTTCGATAAGGGTAAATACTTTCTTT.

The chain is built from TRBV18 and TRBJ1-1; D unresolved. Per the germline V gene, CDR1 is KGHSH and CDR2 is LQKENI. Trimming stripped 5 bases from V and 7 bases from J, with 20 bases between. The CDR3 extends over 15 amino acids. The CDR3, as DNA: TGTGCCAGCTCATCCTTAGCCCCGGGCGCGAATGAAGCTTTCTTT. Amino acids: CASSSLAPGANEAFF.

This chain connects TRBV24-1 to TRBJ2-3; 8 nucleotides agree with TRBD1. CDR1 and CDR2 (germline): KGHDR, SFDVKD. The CDR3 is made up of 15 amino acids. With V trimmed by 5 bases and J by 4 bases, 7 bases remained unmatched. The CDR3 spells CATSAGQGNPDTQYF. The DNA for the CDR3 is TGTGCCACCAGTGCCGGACAGGGAAATCCAGATACGCAGTATTTT.